The T cell receptor (beta chain) under discussion was sequenced for a study of blood T cells in healthy people across ages. The V gene lost 4 bases and the J gene lost 1 base, with 17 bases spanning the gap. This CDR3 is built from 17 residues. Germline values: CDR1 SGDLS, CDR2 YYNGEE. Then a second PCR, running about 7 to 11 cycles, was carried out with a sample-barcoded 5' primer and a J-beta primer mix. MiXCR, run by TCRdb on the 5' RACE reads, gives a single entry per CDR3 protein. The sample lists over 950,000 distinct CDR3 sequences; roughly two fifths were seen once. The TCR comes from a man between 18 and 29 years old in good health. V usage is TRBV9 and J usage is TRBJ2-2; perhaps TRBD2 as D (5 bases). Sequencing was done on a sample of blood. The CDR3 DNA reads as TGTGCCAGCAGCCCCGCTAGACACGGGGAGAACACCGGGGAGCTGTTTTTT. Translated: CASSPARHGENTGELFF.